The TCR beta chain described here comes from a study of CD8 T cells in Susac syndrome (dated 2019 in TCRdb). Describing the broader study: Repertoire sequencing was used to test whether CD8+ T cell activation and differentiation in Susac syndrome was antigen driven. The clonality of the CD8+ T cell repertoire was compared across approximately 11 healthy donors, roughly 14 Susac syndrome patients and around 16 multiple sclerosis patients. Here is what the overall study found, with its caveats: The number of individuals in the TCR sequencing and HLA analysis was acknowledged as relatively small.

Cut back by 2 bases and 1 base, the V and J ends lie 7 bases apart. Looking up the germline V gene yields CDR1 SGDLS and CDR2 YYNGEE. From its cysteine to its phenylalanine, the CDR3 spans 13 amino acids. The only DNA kept is the CDR3, 39 bases in frame from the first base. As for this clonotype: The antigen it binds to is not known. Per-nucleotide qualities are absent, and no much larger clonotype sits a single base away.

RNA was extracted using the RNeasy kit, and roughly 0.5 to 1 ug of the RNA was reverse transcribed with random hexamers. TCR beta CDR3 regions were amplified with the immunoSEQ multiplex PCR assay covering 54 Vbeta and 13 Jbeta segments. PCR amplification bias was corrected by using a synthetic template baseline for primer optimization and computational correction. The authors' pipeline ran thus. Reads were annotated to V, D and J genes according to IMGT and were analyzed with immunoSEQ Analyzer, with only productive sequences retained. Clonality was calculated as one minus the Shannon entropy normalized by log2 of the number of productive unique sequences. For each patient and control, public and private clones were evaluated within the 100 most prevalent clones. Clones were defined as Susac-specific if absent from the healthy and MS cohorts, from around 1,000 published viral clones and from other ImmuneACCESS disease sequences. Using fastp at Q25 and MiXCR, TCRdb reprocessed the public reads and kept productive beta chains. Each entry is one CDR3 protein sequence, shown with its most common DNA and genes. The V and J calls follow TCRdb's processing rather than the paper's. The sample table records fewer than 350,000 distinct CDR3 sequences; 89% of these occur just once. Approximately 0.18% of the sample belongs to the ten largest clones.

Peripheral blood CD8+ and CD4+ T cells from healthy donors, Susac syndrome patients and multiple sclerosis patients were profiled using high-throughput TCR beta sequencing. Treatment-naive patients with stable or active relapsing-remitting disease fulfilling revised McDonald criteria were used as multiple sclerosis controls. Bulk CD8+ and CD4+ T cells were purified by magnetic negative isolation, whereas CD8+ TEMRA cells were enriched by FACS. Blood was collected in EDTA tubes and processed within 24 hours, with PBMCs isolated through density gradient centrifugation. PBMCs intended for TCR sequencing were cryopreserved in liquid nitrogen and thawed later in a water bath at 37 degrees C. The sorted or isolated CD4+, CD8+ and CD8+ TEMRA cells had a purity of 90% or higher.

The sequence was collected from a human donor with multiple sclerosis. This sequence uses TRBV9 and TRBJ2-7; a confident D gene designation cannot be given. The sample comprised CD8+ T cells from PBMCs. The bases are TGTGCCAGCAGCGTTGATCCTTCCTACGAGCAGTACTTC. Its protein reads: CASSVDPSYEQYF.